The T cell receptor beta chain under discussion was sequenced for a study of cytotoxic CD8 clonotypes in ibrutinib-treated CLL. Points from the study as a whole: An increase in clonality occurred at ibrutinib response, followed by a return toward baseline at progression.

Comment on this clone: Its specificity is not known.

About 2 micrograms of genomic DNA, which was extracted from cryopreserved PBMCs, served as the material used for the TCR beta libraries. The germline CDR1 and CDR2 sequences are SGHDN and FVKESK. Trimming left V 0 bases short and J 4 bases short, with 12 bases between. CDR3 length equals 15 residues. Method: immunoSEQ multiplex PCR; TCRdb's copy keeps in-frame clones and lacks some. This table holds 300,000 to 400,000 clones, 67% found once. The rearrangement uses TRBV14 and TRBJ1-2; D not certain. The source is a human donor with chronic lymphocytic leukemia. The sequencing used PBMCs, collected after 36 months of ibrutinib treatment. CDR3 in DNA: TGTGCCAGCAGCCAAGAGAAAGTGGTGACCTATGGCTACACCTTC. Residues: CASSQEKVVTYGYTF.